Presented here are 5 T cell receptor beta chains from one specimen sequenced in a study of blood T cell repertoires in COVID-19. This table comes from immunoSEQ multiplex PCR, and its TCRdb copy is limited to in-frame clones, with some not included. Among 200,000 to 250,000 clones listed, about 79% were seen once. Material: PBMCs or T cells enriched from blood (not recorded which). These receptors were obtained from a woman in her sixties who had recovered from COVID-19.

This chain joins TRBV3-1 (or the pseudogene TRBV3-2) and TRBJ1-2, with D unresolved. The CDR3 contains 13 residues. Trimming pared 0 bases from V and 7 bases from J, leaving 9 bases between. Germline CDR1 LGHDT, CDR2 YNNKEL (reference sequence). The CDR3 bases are TGTGCCAGCAGCCAAGAGAGGTATGGTGGCTACACCTTC. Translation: CASSQERYGGYTF.

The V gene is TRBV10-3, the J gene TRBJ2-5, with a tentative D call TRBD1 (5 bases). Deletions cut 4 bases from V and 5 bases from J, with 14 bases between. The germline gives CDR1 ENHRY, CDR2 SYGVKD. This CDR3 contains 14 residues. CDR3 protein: CAISVGRAGETQYF. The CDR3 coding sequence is TGTGCCATCAGTGTCGGACGGGCAGGGGAGACCCAGTACTTC.

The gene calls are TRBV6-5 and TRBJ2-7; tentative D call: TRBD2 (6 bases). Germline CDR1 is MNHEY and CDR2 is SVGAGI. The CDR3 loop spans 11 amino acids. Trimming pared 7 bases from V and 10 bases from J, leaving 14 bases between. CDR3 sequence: CASMAAGNQYF. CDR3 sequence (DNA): TGTGCCAGCATGGCGGCGGGGAACCAGTACTTC.

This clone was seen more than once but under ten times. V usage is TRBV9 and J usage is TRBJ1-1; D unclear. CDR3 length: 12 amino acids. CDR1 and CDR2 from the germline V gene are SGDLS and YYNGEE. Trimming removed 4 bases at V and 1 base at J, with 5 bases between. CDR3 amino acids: CASSPRNTEAFF. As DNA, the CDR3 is TGTGCCAGCAGCCCCAGGAACACTGAAGCTTTCTTT.

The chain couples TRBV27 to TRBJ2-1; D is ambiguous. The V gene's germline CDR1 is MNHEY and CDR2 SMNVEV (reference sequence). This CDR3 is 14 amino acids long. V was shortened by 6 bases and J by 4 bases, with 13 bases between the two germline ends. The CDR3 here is CASRSPYGYNEQFF. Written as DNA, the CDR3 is TGTGCCAGCAGATCGCCTTACGGTTACAATGAGCAGTTCTTC.